These 22 T cell receptor beta chains share one sample of origin, sequenced in a study of cytomegalovirus exposure and HLA in healthy donors. Using immunoSEQ multiplex PCR, the repertoire was profiled, and TCRdb retains in-frame clones only, with some absent. The sample yields about 67,000 clones, 90% to 95% seen once. The sequencing input was PBMCs. The receptors come from a woman younger than 30 in good health and CMV-seronegative.

J is TRBJ1-3 and V is TRBV5-5; D not certain. CDR3 length equals 16 residues. Trimming took off 2 bases at V and 0 bases at J, with 12 bases between the two ends. The germline CDR1 and CDR2 sequences are SGHKS and YYEKEE (reference sequence). CDR3 in amino acids: CASSLGRENSGNTIYF. CDR3 sequence (DNA): TGTGCCAGCAGCTTAGGTCGGGAGAACTCTGGAAACACCATATATTTT.

This chain links TRBV28 with TRBJ1-5, with 12 bases matching TRBD1. Trimming removed 3 bases from V and 5 bases from J; junction bases left unmatched: 8. CDR3 size: 17 residues. Germline V gives CDR1 MDHEN, CDR2 SYDVKM. The CDR3 loop is CASSFYGTGGSYQPQHF. CDR3 coding DNA: TGTGCCAGCAGTTTCTACGGGACAGGGGGCTCGTATCAGCCCCAGCATTTT.

On this clone: One end of the junction fails to match germline, which may point to a read error. This sequence joins TRBV7-7 and TRBJ2-2; D possibly corresponds to TRBD1 (6 bases). Per the germline V gene, CDR1 is SSHAT and CDR2 is FNYEAQ (reference sequence). The CDR3 runs 15 residues. CDR3 loop: CASSLRQGYTGELFF. The DNA for the CDR3 is TGTGCTAGCAGCTTAAGGCAGGGGTACACCGGGGAGCTGTTTTTT.

The rearrangement uses TRBV7-2 and TRBJ2-5, with D possibly matching TRBD1 (5 bases). This CDR3 spans 13 amino acids. Trimming left V 1 base short and J 7 bases short, with 10 bases between. The V gene's germline CDR1 is SGHTA and CDR2 FQGNSA. The CDR3 loop reads CASSLVTVGTQYF. The CDR3 DNA reads as TGTGCCAGCAGCTTAGTGACAGTAGGGACCCAGTACTTC.

The chain employs TRBV5-1 and TRBJ2-1, with a weak D call TRBD2 (6 bases). CDR1 is SGHRS, CDR2 YFSETQ, per germline. Trimming shortened V by 0 bases and J by 0 bases, and 7 bases separated the two germline ends. The CDR3 length is 15 residues. The CDR3 DNA follows: TGCGCCAGCAGCTTGGGGGGGGTCTCCTACAATGAGCAGTTCTTC. Its protein is CASSLGGVSYNEQFF.

The chain couples TRBV28 to TRBJ2-5; perhaps TRBD1 as D (6 bases). CDR1 and CDR2 (germline): MDHEN, SYDVKM. The CDR3 sequence is 14 residues long. V was trimmed by 3 bases and J by 4 bases, leaving 12 bases between them. Here the CDR3 reads CASSFNRVGETQYF. In DNA form, the CDR3 reads TGTGCCAGCAGTTTTAACAGGGTGGGAGAGACCCAGTACTTC.

The chain links TRBV28 to TRBJ1-4; TRBD1 might be the D (5 bases). Trimming removed 4 bases at V and 10 bases at J, with 13 bases between. This CDR3 spans 13 amino acids. Germline V gene lookup returns CDR1 MDHEN and CDR2 SYDVKM. The chain's CDR3 is CASSWTSSGKLFF. CDR3 coding DNA: TGTGCCAGCAGTTGGACATCTTCGGGAAAACTGTTTTTT.

CDR3 protein: CAWSVAGTSGYNEQFF. For the CDR3, the DNA is TGTGCCTGGAGCGTTGCCGGGACTAGCGGATACAATGAGCAGTTCTTC. The chain couples TRBV30 to TRBJ2-1; 11 bases agree with TRBD2. The CDR3 is made up of 16 amino acids. With V trimmed by 3 bases and J by 4 bases, 8 bases remained unmatched. The germline CDR1 and CDR2 sequences are GTSNPN and SVGIG (reference sequence).

The CDR3 bases are TGTGCCTGGAGTTGGCGAGGGACCCAGTACTTC. Translating it yields CAWSWRGTQYF. J is TRBJ2-5 and V is TRBV30; no reliable D call. In germline, CDR1 is GTSNPN, CDR2 SVGIG (reference sequence). CDR3 length equals 11 residues. The ends were cut back, 2 bases at V and 7 bases at J, with 8 bases in the middle.

The chain is built from TRBV6-5 and TRBJ2-5, with a weak D call TRBD2 (5 bases). The CDR3 has 15 residues. Germline CDR1 and CDR2: MNHEY and SVGAGI. Trimming stripped 4 bases from V and 6 bases from J, with 18 bases between. CDR3 in amino acids: CASSLGARPQKTQYF. The CDR3, as DNA: TGTGCCAGCAGTTTGGGAGCCAGACCCCAGAAGACCCAGTACTTC.

The chain couples TRBV6-6 to TRBJ1-1; perhaps TRBD1 as D (5 bases). Between the trimmed V and J ends, which lost 2 bases and 5 bases, there was a span of 12 bases. CDR3 length: 14 amino acids. From germline, CDR1 is MNHNY and CDR2 SVGAGI (reference sequence). The CDR3 DNA is TGTGCCAGCAGTTACACCAGGGCGGGAACTGAAGCTTTCTTT. Translating it yields CASSYTRAGTEAFF.

The chain recombines TRBV7-2 with TRBJ1-3; TRBD1 might be the D (6 bases). The CDR3 runs to 17 residues. The V end lost 1 base, the J end lost 4 bases, and 17 bases lay between the germline ends. Looked up from germline, CDR1 is SGHTA and CDR2 is FQGNSA. Here the CDR3 reads CASSLEYRVKSGNTIYF. The CDR3 DNA is TGTGCCAGCAGCTTAGAGTACAGGGTAAAATCAGGAAACACCATATATTTT.

A note on this clone: One junction end does not reproduce the germline sequence, and a read error may be involved. The chain recombines TRBV7-7 with TRBJ2-3; 7 positions match TRBD2. The germline gives CDR1 SSHAT, CDR2 FNYEAQ (reference sequence). The CDR3 totals 16 residues. As DNA, the CDR3 is TGTGCTAGCAGCCCCTTTGGGGGGGGGAGCATAGATACGCAGTATTTT. Protein sequence: CASSPFGGGSIDTQYF.

V is TRBV5-1 and J is TRBJ1-1; 9 bases are shared with TRBD1. There are 13 residues in the CDR3. Germline CDR1 is SGHRS and CDR2 is YFSETQ. The trim removed 3 bases at V and 8 bases at J, leaving 5 bases unmatched. CDR3 residues: CASSYTGGTEAFF. The CDR3 DNA sequence: TGCGCCAGCAGCTATACAGGGGGCACGGAAGCTTTCTTT.

The J gene is TRBJ1-1, the V gene TRBV6-6; TRBD1 matches at 7 bases. The CDR3 extends over 15 amino acids. From germline, CDR1 is MNHNY and CDR2 SVGAGI (reference sequence). V dropped 5 bases and J dropped 5; count of bases not matched to a gene: 11. The CDR3 sequence: CASSMRQGMITEAFF. DNA for the CDR3: TGTGCCAGCAGTATGCGACAGGGAATGATAACTGAAGCTTTCTTT.

The chain carries TRBV6-5 and TRBJ1-2, with 7 bases identical to TRBD1. CDR1 and CDR2 (germline): MNHEY, SVGAGI. The CDR3 consists of 15 residues. V lost 2 bases, J lost 7 bases, and 10 bases stayed unmatched. This CDR3 reads CASSYDVARGFGYTF. The CDR3 coding sequence is TGTGCCAGCAGTTACGACGTAGCCAGGGGGTTTGGCTACACCTTC.

This chain uses TRBV21-1 with TRBJ2-3; the table's TRBD2 call for D was not verified on the DNA. TRBV21-1 is assigned pseudogene status. The CDR3 loop spans 18 amino acids. CDR3 nucleotides: TGTGCCAGCAGCAAAGGGGTCAGTGTAGCTTCGAGCACAGATACGCAGTATTTT. Translation: CASSKGVSVASSTDTQYF.

The V gene is TRBV5-4, the J gene TRBJ1-2, with 8 bases lining up with TRBD1. This CDR3 has 13 residues. Germline V gene lookup returns CDR1 SGHNT and CDR2 YYREEE (reference sequence). With V trimmed by 4 bases and J by 6 bases, 5 bases remained unmatched. The CDR3 DNA sequence: TGTGCCAGCAGCAGGGACAGGACGAATGGCTACACCTTC. As protein: CASSRDRTNGYTF.

The genes are TRBV5-1 and TRBJ2-3; 12 bases map to TRBD2. The CDR3 covers 15 residues. Germline V gene data show CDR1 as SGHRS and CDR2 as YFSETQ. V lost 5 bases to trimming and J lost 4 bases; unmatched junction nucleotides: 5. The CDR3 spells CASRRTSGDADTQYF. The CDR3 DNA is TGCGCCAGCAGAAGGACTAGCGGGGATGCAGATACGCAGTATTTT. The full variable domain, its missing parts supplied by reference TRBV5-1 and TRBJ2-3, is KAGVTQTPRYLIKTRGQQVTLSCSPISGHRSVSWYQQTPGQGLQFLFEYFSETQRNKGNFPGRFSGRQFSNSRSEMNVSTLELGDSALYLCASRRTSGDADTQYFGPGTRLTVL.

The chain has TRBV9 and TRBJ1-2; D is possibly TRBD1 (5 bases). The CDR3 loop spans 14 amino acids. V lost 0 bases to trimming and J lost 2 bases, with 8 bases between them. CDR1 is SGDLS, CDR2 YYNGEE, per germline. CDR3 residues: CASSVDQGNYGYTF. The CDR3 DNA sequence: TGTGCCAGCAGCGTAGATCAGGGCAACTATGGCTACACCTTC.

The chain combines TRBV27 with TRBJ2-1; D is unresolved. CDR1 and CDR2 (germline): MNHEY, SMNVEV (reference sequence). V was trimmed by 1 base and J by 1 base, leaving 11 bases between them. There are 16 residues in the CDR3. The CDR3 DNA reads as TGTGCCAGCAGTTTATTTGCGGCCCTTTCCTACAATGAGCAGTTCTTC. It codes for CASSLFAALSYNEQFF.

The V and J genes are TRBV7-2 and TRBJ2-1; 8 bases are shared with TRBD2. The CDR3 spans 14 residues. Germline CDR1 reads SGHTA; CDR2 reads FQGNSA. Unmatched junction bases numbered 8, after V lost 0 bases and J lost 13 bases. The CDR3 DNA is TGTGCCAGCAGCTTAGCGGGACTAGGGGGAACCCAGTTCTTC. It yields the protein CASSLAGLGGTQFF.